The 31 T cell receptor beta chains reported below all come from one sample, sequenced in a study of blood T cell repertoires in COVID-19. Some clones are missing from TCRdb's copy, which holds only in-frame ones; the method was immunoSEQ multiplex PCR. Found here are roughly 200,000 clones, around 86% of them singletons; the top ten hold around 25%. Sequences were obtained from PBMCs or T cells enriched from blood (not recorded which). Source of these receptors: a woman between 40 and 50 years old in a cohort exposed to, infected with or recovered from COVID-19 (not recorded which).

The V and J genes are TRBV9 and TRBJ1-1, with 8 positions matching TRBD1. The germline V gene has CDR1 SGDLS and CDR2 YYNGEE. The CDR3 has 15 amino acids. The ends lost 4 bases at V and 4 bases at J; junction bases unmatched: 9. The CDR3 reads CASSPGDRSATEAFF. CDR3 coding DNA: TGTGCCAGCAGCCCCGGGGACAGGAGTGCCACTGAAGCTTTCTTT.

The rearrangement links TRBV9 to TRBJ2-7, with 7 bases identical to TRBD2. Germline lookup yields CDR1 SGDLS and CDR2 YYNGEE. Trimming cost V 2 bases and J 0 bases; bases outside gene matches: 5. CDR3 length equals 15 residues. CDR3 nucleotides: TGTGCCAGCAGCGTGGGGACTACCAGCTCCTACGAGCAGTACTTC. Amino acids: CASSVGTTSSYEQYF.

The V and J genes are TRBV24-1 and TRBJ1-1; a weak D match, TRBD1 (5 bases). Germline V CDR1 and CDR2: KGHDR, SFDVKD. This CDR3 has 16 residues. V gave up 5 bases and J gave up 1 base, with 16 bases separating them. This CDR3 reads CATSGFRGLGNTEAFF. In nucleotides, the CDR3 is TGTGCCACCAGTGGCTTTAGGGGTTTAGGGAACACTGAAGCTTTCTTT.

The genes are TRBV5-6 and TRBJ1-6, with 7 positions matching TRBD1. V dropped 7 bases and J dropped 4; count of bases not matched to a gene: 5. The CDR3 is 14 amino acids. CDR1 and CDR2 from the germline V gene are SGHDT and YYEEEE. The CDR3 protein is CASGTGQYNSPLHF. As DNA, the CDR3 is TGTGCCAGCGGAACGGGACAGTATAATTCACCCCTCCACTTT.

This chain connects TRBV7-9 to TRBJ2-5; 8 bases fit TRBD2. CDR3 size: 15 residues. Germline V gene data show CDR1 as SEHNR and CDR2 as FQNEAQ (reference sequence). The V segment lost 5 bases and the J segment 4 bases; nucleotides outside the gene matches: 9. CDR3 sequence: CASSTGRGGRETQYF. The DNA for the CDR3 is TGTGCCAGCAGCACCGGGAGGGGAGGTCGAGAGACCCAGTACTTC. Supplemented by reference TRBV7-9 and TRBJ2-5, the full variable domain reads DTGVSQNPRHKITKRGQNVTFRCDPISEHNRLYWYRQTLGQGPEFLTYFQNEAQLEKSRLLSDRFSAERPKGSFSTLEIQRTEQGDSAMYLCASSTGRGGRETQYFGPGTRLLVL.

For the CDR3, the DNA is TGTGCCAGCAGCCAAGGTTCTTTCGACGAGCAGTACTTC. Translated, it gives CASSQGSFDEQYF. The V call is TRBV3-1 (or the pseudogene TRBV3-2), the J call TRBJ2-7, with D hard to call. CDR1 and CDR2 from the germline V gene are LGHDT and YNNKEL (reference sequence). This CDR3 contains 13 residues. Trimming took 1 base from V and 5 from J, leaving 9 bases between them.

The V gene is TRBV21-1, the J gene TRBJ1-5; TRBD1 is the table's D call and was not checked against the DNA. TRBV21-1 is a recognized pseudogene. This CDR3 is 17 amino acids long. For the CDR3, the DNA is TGTGCCAGCAGCAAAGCGGCAGGGGGCGCGGAGAATCAGCCCCAGCATTTT. It yields the protein CASSKAAGGAENQPQHF.

A few counts support this clone. This chain uses TRBV7-9 with TRBJ2-1, with 8 nucleotides matching TRBD1. V shed 2 bases and J 5 bases; nucleotides not matched to a gene: 2. Germline loops: CDR1 SEHNR, CDR2 FQNEAQ (reference sequence). The CDR3 runs to 14 residues. The CDR3 sequence: CASSLSTGDNEQFF. The CDR3 DNA follows: TGTGCCAGCAGCTTATCGACAGGGGACAATGAGCAGTTCTTC.

The chain links TRBV9 to TRBJ2-1; TRBD2 agrees at 11 bases. In germline, CDR1 is SGDLS, CDR2 YYNGEE. After removal of 2 bases from V and 1 base from J, the junction contained 2 bases not matched to a gene. The CDR3 length is 16 residues. CDR3 in amino acids: CASSVGLAESYNEQFF. CDR3 DNA: TGTGCCAGCAGCGTGGGACTAGCGGAATCCTACAATGAGCAGTTCTTC.

This clone has just a few counts. The V gene is TRBV2, the J gene TRBJ1-1; possible D gene TRBD1, 5 bases. The CDR3 has 13 amino acids. Trimming shortened V by 6 bases and J by 5 bases, and 13 bases separated the two germline ends. Germline V gene lookup returns CDR1 SNHLY and CDR2 FYNNEI. CDR3: CASRATGETEAFF. In DNA form, the CDR3 reads TGTGCCAGCAGGGCGACGGGGGAGACTGAAGCTTTCTTT.

The CDR3 is CASSLARQVRNEQFF. The CDR3 DNA follows: TGCGCCAGCAGCTTGGCCCGACAGGTAAGGAATGAGCAGTTCTTC. This chain links TRBV5-1 with TRBJ2-1; the D gene is possibly TRBD1 (6 bases). CDR1 SGHRS and CDR2 YFSETQ come from the germline V gene. The CDR3 covers 15 residues. The ends were cut back, 0 bases at V and 7 bases at J, with 14 bases in the middle.

This clone occurred once. The DNA for the CDR3 is TGTGCCAGCCTGCTGGCAGGGCTTATCACTGAAGCTTTCTTT. It yields the protein CASLLAGLITEAFF. The chain has TRBV18 and TRBJ1-1, with a tentative D call TRBD1 (5 bases). Germline V gene lookup returns CDR1 KGHSH and CDR2 LQKENI. The CDR3 consists of 14 residues. V shed 8 bases and J shed 4 bases, with 17 bases lying between them.

This chain joins TRBV10-3 and TRBJ2-5, with 12 bases lining up with TRBD2. The CDR3 totals 15 residues. Per the germline V gene, CDR1 is ENHRY and CDR2 is SYGVKD. V dropped 6 bases and J dropped 5; count of bases not matched to a gene: 7. CDR3: CAIRETSGGLETQYF. The CDR3 coding sequence is TGTGCCATCAGGGAGACTAGCGGGGGTCTTGAGACCCAGTACTTC.

The chain couples TRBV9 to TRBJ2-3; 10 bases are shared with TRBD2. Germline CDR1 SGDLS, CDR2 YYNGEE. CDR3 length: 16 amino acids. Losses at the gene ends were 3 bases for V and 1 base for J; bases not matched to a gene: 5. The CDR3 reads CASSESGRVGTDTQYF. The CDR3 DNA sequence: TGTGCCAGCAGCGAGAGCGGGAGGGTAGGCACAGATACGCAGTATTTT.

The V and J genes are TRBV5-1 and TRBJ2-2, with D perhaps TRBD1 (6 bases). The CDR3 totals 15 residues. Trimming cost V 2 bases and J 2 bases, with 10 bases left between them. CDR1 and CDR2 from the germline V gene are SGHRS and YFSETQ. Here the CDR3 reads CASSFGQINTGELFF. CDR3 sequence (DNA): TGCGCCAGCAGCTTTGGACAGATCAACACCGGGGAGCTGTTTTTT. Full variable domain (outside the CDR3, taken from reference TRBV5-1 and TRBJ2-2): KAGVTQTPRYLIKTRGQQVTLSCSPISGHRSVSWYQQTPGQGLQFLFEYFSETQRNKGNFPGRFSGRQFSNSRSEMNVSTLELGDSALYLCASSFGQINTGELFFGEGSRLTVL.

CDR3 coding DNA: TGTGCCAGCAGTTACCGTGAGCGGGGCTCCTCCTACAATGAGCAGTTCTTC. As protein: CASSYRERGSSYNEQFF. The rearrangement links TRBV6-2 or TRBV6-3 to TRBJ2-1, with 7 nucleotides matching TRBD2. The germline V gene has CDR1 MNHEY and CDR2 SVGEGT. The CDR3 covers 17 residues. The ends lost 2 bases at V and 0 bases at J; junction bases unmatched: 7.

In this sample, this clone turned up a few times. This sequence joins TRBV4-1 and TRBJ2-7; 9 bases are shared with TRBD2. With V trimmed by 3 bases and J by 3 bases, 6 bases remained unmatched. Per germline, CDR1 MGHRA and CDR2 YSYEKL. This CDR3 is 15 amino acids long. The CDR3 protein is CASSHVSSGDYEQYF. The CDR3 DNA sequence: TGCGCCAGCAGCCACGTTTCTAGCGGGGACTACGAGCAGTACTTC.

This rearrangement joins TRBV11-2 to TRBJ1-5; 8 bases line up with TRBD1. Germline V lookup: CDR1 SGHAT, CDR2 FQNNGV. The CDR3 totals 15 residues. J lost 5 bases, V lost 3 bases, and 6 bases had no gene match. The CDR3 sequence is CASSFGQGEHQPQHF. The DNA of the CDR3 is TGTGCCAGCAGCTTCGGACAGGGCGAGCATCAGCCCCAGCATTTT.

This clone was seen only a few times. The V and J genes are TRBV2 and TRBJ1-1; no clear D gene. The length of the CDR3 is 10 residues. V was pared by 4 bases and J by 6 bases, with 3 bases between. Germline V lookup: CDR1 SNHLY, CDR2 FYNNEI. The CDR3: CASSGPEAFF. CDR3 DNA sequence: TGTGCCAGCAGTGGGCCTGAAGCTTTCTTT. Using reference TRBV2 and TRBJ1-1 for the parts outside the CDR3, the full variable domain is EPEVTQTPSHQVTQMGQEVILRCVPISNHLYFYWYRQILGQKVEFLVSFYNNEISEKSEIFDDQFSVERPDGSNFTLKIRSTKLEDSAMYFCASSGPEAFFGQGTRLTVV.

The CDR3 is CASSRTSGRAYEQYF. The DNA for the CDR3 is TGTGCCAGCAGCCGGACTAGCGGGAGGGCCTACGAGCAGTACTTC. This chain connects TRBV7-2 to TRBJ2-7; 15 positions match TRBD2. The CDR3 has 15 amino acids. Trimming removed 5 bases from V and 2 bases from J; junction bases left unmatched: 1. Germline CDR1 SGHTA, CDR2 FQGNSA.

The table lists this clone with a count of one. This chain uses TRBV7-2 with TRBJ1-6; D perhaps matches TRBD1 (5 bases). The CDR3 sequence is 19 residues long. With 0 bases removed from V and 0 bases from J, the gap between germline ends came to 15 bases. Germline CDR1 reads SGHTA; CDR2 reads FQGNSA. This chain's CDR3 is CASSLARGGKISYNSPLHF. The CDR3 DNA is TGTGCCAGCAGCTTAGCGCGTGGGGGGAAAATCTCCTATAATTCACCCCTCCACTTT.

The rearrangement uses TRBV28 and TRBJ2-7; TRBD1 agrees at 8 bases. The CDR3 has 14 amino acids. The V gene end was trimmed by 6 bases and the J gene end by 4 bases; junction bases not matched to a gene: 8. Germline values: CDR1 MDHEN, CDR2 SYDVKM. The chain's CDR3 is CASSLRDRTYEQYF. The CDR3 DNA reads as TGTGCCAGCAGCCTCCGGGACAGGACTTACGAGCAGTACTTC.

The chain couples TRBV2 to TRBJ2-5; unclear D gene. The V end lost 3 bases, the J end lost 4 bases, and 3 bases lay between the germline ends. The germline gives CDR1 SNHLY, CDR2 FYNNEI. The CDR3 has 11 amino acids. Here the CDR3 DNA reads TGTGCCAGCAGTGAGCGAGAGACCCAGTACTTC. It yields the protein CASSERETQYF.

This clone occurred once. The chain uses TRBV3-1 (or the pseudogene TRBV3-2) and TRBJ2-2; TRBD2 matches 7 bases. Germline values: CDR1 LGHDT, CDR2 YNNKEL (reference sequence). The CDR3 totals 16 residues. The junction had 7 bases not matched to a gene; V was cut back by 2 bases and J by 4 bases. Here the CDR3 reads CASSQLEGRGTGELFF. CDR3 nucleotide sequence: TGTGCCAGCAGCCAATTGGAGGGGAGGGGCACCGGGGAGCTGTTTTTT.

The chain combines TRBV3-1 (or the pseudogene TRBV3-2) with TRBJ2-5; D gene unclear. Germline V gene lookup returns CDR1 LGHDT and CDR2 YNNKEL (reference sequence). Trimming stripped 4 bases from V and 2 bases from J, with 5 bases between. This CDR3 comprises 12 residues. This CDR3 is CASSPNQETQYF. Written as DNA, the CDR3 is TGTGCCAGCAGCCCCAATCAAGAGACCCAGTACTTC.

The gene calls are TRBV4-2 and TRBJ1-2; TRBD1 matches at 9 bases. The ends lost 2 bases at V and 8 bases at J; junction bases unmatched: 6. CDR3 length equals 14 residues. CDR1 LGHNA and CDR2 YNFKEQ come from the germline V gene. CDR3: CASSQWDRARGYTF. CDR3 coding DNA: TGTGCCAGCAGCCAATGGGACAGGGCAAGAGGCTACACCTTC.

This chain joins TRBV2 and TRBJ1-3, with a tentative D call TRBD1 (6 bases). The CDR3 runs 13 residues. Germline V gene data show CDR1 as SNHLY and CDR2 as FYNNEI. V lost 3 bases to trimming and J lost 7 bases, with 10 bases between them. The CDR3 spells CASSEGAWNTIYF. For the CDR3, the DNA is TGTGCCAGCAGTGAGGGGGCTTGGAACACCATATATTTT.

The rearrangement links TRBV2 to TRBJ1-6, with D possibly being TRBD1 (6 bases). The germline V gene has CDR1 SNHLY and CDR2 FYNNEI. CDR3 size: 17 residues. The germline V and J ends were trimmed by 11 bases and 0 bases, with 20 bases remaining between them. The CDR3 loop reads CAVPGNREVSYNSPLHF. The CDR3 DNA sequence: TGTGCCGTACCGGGGAACAGGGAAGTCTCCTATAATTCACCCCTCCACTTT. Full variable domain (missing parts from reference TRBV2 and TRBJ1-6): EPEVTQTPSHQVTQMGQEVILRCVPISNHLYFYWYRQILGQKVEFLVSFYNNEISEKSEIFDDQFSVERPDGSNFTLKIRSTKLEDSAMYFCAVPGNREVSYNSPLHFGNGTRLTVT.

The chain combines TRBV16 with TRBJ2-1; a weak D match, TRBD1 (6 bases). Germline loops: CDR1 KGHSY, CDR2 FQNENV. This CDR3 spans 17 amino acids. V lost 1 base and J 2 bases, leaving 15 bases between the germline ends. CDR3 residues: CASSQFSTGNTYNEQFF. CDR3 DNA sequence: TGTGCCAGCAGCCAATTCTCTACAGGGAACACCTACAATGAGCAGTTCTTC.

The gene calls are TRBV9 and TRBJ2-7, with TRBD2 identical over 10 bases. CDR1 and CDR2 from the germline V gene are SGDLS and YYNGEE. The CDR3 spans 16 residues. V lost 3 bases and J lost 0; bases outside the gene matches: 6. The CDR3 DNA is TGTGCCAGCAGCGACGAAGGGACTAGCGCCTCCTACGAGCAGTACTTC. Translation gives CASSDEGTSASYEQYF.

V gene TRBV9 combines with J gene TRBJ1-2, with no clear D. This CDR3 comprises 13 residues. Germline V lookup: CDR1 SGDLS, CDR2 YYNGEE. V dropped 4 bases and J dropped 1 base, with 8 bases sitting between them. This chain's CDR3 is CASSPPNNYGYTF. For the CDR3, the DNA is TGTGCCAGCAGCCCGCCTAATAACTATGGCTACACCTTC. Full variable domain (missing parts from reference TRBV9 and TRBJ1-2): DSGVTQTPKHLITATGQRVTLRCSPRSGDLSVYWYQQSLDQGLQFLIQYYNGEERAKGNILERFSAQQFPDLHSELNLSSLELGDSALYFCASSPPNNYGYTFGSGTRLTVV.